The 20 T cell receptor beta chains reported below all come from one sample, sequenced in a study of vaccination and CD4 T cells after COVID-19. Sequenced with the Oncomine TCR Beta short-read assay was DNA taken from cultured CD4+ T cells. TCRdb re-called the PCR reads with MiXCR, one entry per CDR3 protein. The repertoire holds approximately 26,000 distinct CDR3 sequences, with approximately 40% as singletons. Treatment described: 10-day PBMC culture with coronavirus spike peptide pools or control peptides (ViraFEST assay). These receptors' antigens are unknown. The sample was CD4+ T cells from blood, cultured in vitro. Source of these receptors: a human donor who had recovered from COVID-19.

The V gene is TRBV19, the J gene TRBJ1-3; 7 nucleotides line up with TRBD1. CDR1 is LNHDA, CDR2 SQIVND, per germline (reference sequence). The trim removed 7 bases at V and 2 bases at J, leaving 5 bases unmatched. The CDR3 has 14 amino acids. This CDR3 is CASKTGTAGNTIYF. In DNA form, the CDR3 reads TGTGCCAGTAAAACAGGGACAGCTGGAAACACCATATATTTT.

The rearrangement joins TRBV10-1 to TRBJ2-2; D gene unclear. The CDR3 sequence is 14 residues long. Germline CDR1 and CDR2: WNHNN and SYGVQD (reference sequence). Trimming removed 4 bases at V and 0 bases at J, with 6 bases between. The CDR3 DNA reads as TGCGCCAGCAGTGTCCTAACGAACACCGGGGAGCTGTTTTTT. This translates into CASSVLTNTGELFF.

The chain uses TRBV18 and TRBJ1-6; 11 positions agree with TRBD1. CDR3 length equals 16 residues. In germline, CDR1 is KGHSH, CDR2 LQKENI. The J segment lost 7 bases and the V segment lost 2 bases, leaving 4 bases of the junction unmatched. The chain's CDR3 is CASSPGQGARNSPLHF. The CDR3 DNA follows: TGTGCCAGCTCACCAGGACAGGGGGCGAGAAATTCACCCCTCCACTTT.

This clonotype has more than one count but fewer than ten. The chain links TRBV18 to TRBJ2-5, with D unresolved. V gave up 1 base and J gave up 3 bases, with 9 bases separating them. Germline V gene lookup returns CDR1 KGHSH and CDR2 LQKENI. This CDR3 comprises 14 residues. The CDR3 loop reads CASSPLIREETQYF. The CDR3 DNA follows: TGTGCCAGCTCACCACTCATTCGGGAAGAGACCCAGTACTTC.

J is TRBJ2-7 and V is TRBV11-3; 8 nucleotides align to TRBD1. The germline CDR1 and CDR2 sequences are SGHNT and YENEEA. The V segment lost 8 bases and the J segment 0 bases; nucleotides outside the gene matches: 9. The CDR3 spans 15 residues. The CDR3 nucleotides are TGTGCCAGCGGCGCTGGACAGGGAAGCTCCTACGAGCAGTACTTC. Translation: CASGAGQGSSYEQYF.

This clonotype has only a few counts. The chain has TRBV6-1 and TRBJ1-4; D is uncertain. Trimming took 6 bases from V and 10 from J, leaving 15 bases between them. CDR3 size: 13 residues. The germline gives CDR1 MNHNS, CDR2 SASEGT. For the CDR3, the DNA is TGTGCCAGCAGACCCACAGCTTCTGTAAAACTGTTTTTT. This gives the protein CASRPTASVKLFF.

V is TRBV6-5 and J is TRBJ1-2, with no clear D. The CDR3 runs to 13 residues. Germline CDR1 reads MNHEY; CDR2 reads SVGAGI. Trimming left V 0 bases short and J 4 bases short, with 6 bases between. CDR3 region: CASSYSSVYGYTF. The CDR3 DNA sequence: TGTGCCAGCAGTTACTCTTCAGTCTATGGCTACACCTTC.

The J gene is TRBJ2-1, the V gene TRBV20-1; 8 bases align to TRBD2. The germline gives CDR1 DFQATT, CDR2 SNEGSKA (reference sequence). Germline trimming cut 0 bases from V and 7 bases from J; bases unmatched to any gene: 11. This CDR3 has 16 amino acids. CDR3 sequence (DNA): TGCAGTGCTAGAGATGAGAGCAGCGGGAGACGGAATGAGCAGTTCTTC. It codes for CSARDESSGRRNEQFF.

With respect to this clonotype: This may stem from a read error, because a much larger clone lies one nucleotide away. V is TRBV2 and J is TRBJ2-7, with no clear D. The CDR3 is made up of 13 amino acids. Trimming stripped 7 bases from V and 2 bases from J, with 12 bases between. Germline V gene data show CDR1 as SNHLY and CDR2 as FYNNEI. The DNA of the CDR3 is TGTGCCAGCATACGAGCGTCGCCCTACGAGCAGTACTTC. Encoded protein: CASIRASPYEQYF.

This clonotype was observed once. The rearrangement links TRBV7-2 to TRBJ2-7, with D perhaps given as TRBD1 or TRBD2 (5 bases each). Per germline, CDR1 SGHTA and CDR2 FQGNSA. Trimming stripped 6 bases from V and 4 bases from J, with 19 bases between. This CDR3 comprises 15 residues. The DNA for the CDR3 is TGTGCCAGCAGACGGGACCTGAATCCCCAGTACGAGCAGTACTTC. Encoded protein: CASRRDLNPQYEQYF. Full variable domain (missing parts from reference TRBV7-2 and TRBJ2-7): GAGVSQSPSNKVTEKGKDVELRCDPISGHTALYWYRQSLGQGLEFLIYFQGNSAPDKSGLPSDRFSAERTGGSVSTLTIQRTQQEDSAVYLCASRRDLNPQYEQYFGPGTRLTVT.

The V and J genes are TRBV27 and TRBJ2-3, with D perhaps given as TRBD1 or TRBD2 (5 bases each). Trimming removed 2 bases at V and 10 bases at J, with 10 bases between. Germline V lookup: CDR1 MNHEY, CDR2 SMNVEV (reference sequence). The CDR3 contains 12 residues. CDR3 loop: CASSLRQGPQYF. The CDR3 bases are TGTGCCAGCAGTTTACGGCAGGGACCGCAGTATTTT.

The count of this clonotype is one. This chain joins TRBV5-1 and TRBJ2-3; tentatively, D is TRBD1 (5 bases). The ends were cut back, 4 bases at V and 0 bases at J, with 18 bases in the middle. This CDR3 has 17 amino acids. Germline lookup yields CDR1 SGHRS and CDR2 YFSETQ. The CDR3 DNA reads TGCGCCAGCAGCCCACTCGGGTGGGGCGCAAGCACAGATACGCAGTATTTT. Translating it yields CASSPLGWGASTDTQYF. Looking up the rest from reference TRBV5-1 and TRBJ2-3 gives the full variable domain: KAGVTQTPRYLIKTRGQQVTLSCSPISGHRSVSWYQQTPGQGLQFLFEYFSETQRNKGNFPGRFSGRQFSNSRSEMNVSTLELGDSALYLCASSPLGWGASTDTQYFGPGTRLTVL.

This clonotype was counted only a few times. The chain joins TRBV19 to TRBJ2-1; TRBD1 is a possible D gene (5 bases). In germline, CDR1 is LNHDA, CDR2 SQIVND (reference sequence). Deletions cut 6 bases from V and 10 bases from J, with 16 bases between. This CDR3 is 13 amino acids long. The CDR3 DNA reads TGTGCCAGTAGGTTCCCCAGGGTTGGCGAGCAGTTCTTC. It specifies CASRFPRVGEQFF.

The chain joins TRBV20-1 to TRBJ1-1, with 8 bases aligning to TRBD1. Germline V lookup: CDR1 DFQATT, CDR2 SNEGSKA (reference sequence). The CDR3 runs to 14 residues. V was pared by 3 bases and J by 5 bases, with 8 bases of the junction left unmatched. The CDR3 region is CSARGATGATEAFF. The CDR3 DNA is TGCAGTGCTAGGGGGGCGACAGGGGCGACTGAAGCTTTCTTT.

In this sample, this clonotype turned up once. The chain is built from TRBV27 and TRBJ2-7; the match to TRBD1 covers 10 bases. V shed 8 bases and J 5 bases; nucleotides not matched to a gene: 12. Germline V lookup: CDR1 MNHEY, CDR2 SMNVEV (reference sequence). CDR3 size: 15 residues. The DNA for the CDR3 is TGTGCCAGCGGCCGGGACAGGGGAGATTTCGACGAGCAGTACTTC. Protein product: CASGRDRGDFDEQYF.

The chain recombines TRBV21-1 with TRBJ1-1. TRBV21-1 is termed a pseudogene. The length of the CDR3 is 11 residues. In DNA, the CDR3 is TGTGCCAGGGTTCCTGGGACTGAAGCTTTCTTT. Residues: CARVPGTEAFF.

This clonotype occurred a few times. The chain links TRBV6-5 to TRBJ2-2, with 9 bases aligning to TRBD1. The V segment lost 2 bases and the J segment 4 bases; nucleotides outside the gene matches: 8. The CDR3 totals 17 residues. Looked up from germline, CDR1 is MNHEY and CDR2 is SVGAGI. CDR3 residues: CASSYLGGQGSTGELFF. The CDR3 DNA reads as TGTGCCAGCAGTTACCTAGGGGGACAGGGTAGCACCGGGGAGCTGTTTTTT.

This clonotype turned up a few times. The chain is built from TRBV20-1 and TRBJ2-3; D is ambiguous. This CDR3 comprises 11 residues. Trimming left V 5 bases short and J 6 bases short, with 9 bases between. Germline assignment: CDR1 DFQATT and CDR2 SNEGSKA (reference sequence). Here the CDR3 reads CSALRSDTQYF. The CDR3 DNA sequence: TGCAGTGCTCTGAGATCTGATACGCAGTATTTT.

A few counts support this clonotype. This chain uses TRBV7-9 with TRBJ1-2, with no clear D. The CDR3 has 14 amino acids. V was pared by 1 base and J by 6 bases, with 12 bases between. The germline V gene has CDR1 SEHNR and CDR2 FQNEAQ (reference sequence). The CDR3 DNA reads as TGTGCCAGCAGCTTAGACCTAATATTACATGGCTACACCTTC. Encoded protein: CASSLDLILHGYTF.

This clonotype came up once. The chain employs TRBV7-3 and TRBJ1-2; D is undetermined. CDR3 length: 16 amino acids. Germline assignment: CDR1 SGHTA and CDR2 FQGTGA. The ends were cut back, 5 bases at V and 0 bases at J, with 16 bases in the middle. Written as DNA, the CDR3 is TGTGCCAGCAGCCCGGCGGCGGGTAGAGCTAACTATGGCTACACCTTC. It yields the protein CASSPAAGRANYGYTF.